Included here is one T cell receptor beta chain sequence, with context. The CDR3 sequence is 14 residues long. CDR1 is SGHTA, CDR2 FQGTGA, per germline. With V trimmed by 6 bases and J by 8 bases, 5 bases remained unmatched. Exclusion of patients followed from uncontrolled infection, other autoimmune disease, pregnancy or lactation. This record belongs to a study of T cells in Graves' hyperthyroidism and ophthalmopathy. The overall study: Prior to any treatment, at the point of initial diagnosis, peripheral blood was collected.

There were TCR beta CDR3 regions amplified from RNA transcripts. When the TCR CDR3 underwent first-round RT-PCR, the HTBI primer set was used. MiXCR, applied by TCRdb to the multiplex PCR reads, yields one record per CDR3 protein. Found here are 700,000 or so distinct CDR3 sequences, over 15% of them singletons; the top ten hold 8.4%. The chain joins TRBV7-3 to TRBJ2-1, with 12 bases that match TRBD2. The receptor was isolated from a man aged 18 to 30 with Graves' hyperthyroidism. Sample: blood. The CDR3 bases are TGTGCCAGCAGGCTAGCGGGAGGGCCCGATGAGCAGTTCTTC. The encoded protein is CASRLAGGPDEQFF.